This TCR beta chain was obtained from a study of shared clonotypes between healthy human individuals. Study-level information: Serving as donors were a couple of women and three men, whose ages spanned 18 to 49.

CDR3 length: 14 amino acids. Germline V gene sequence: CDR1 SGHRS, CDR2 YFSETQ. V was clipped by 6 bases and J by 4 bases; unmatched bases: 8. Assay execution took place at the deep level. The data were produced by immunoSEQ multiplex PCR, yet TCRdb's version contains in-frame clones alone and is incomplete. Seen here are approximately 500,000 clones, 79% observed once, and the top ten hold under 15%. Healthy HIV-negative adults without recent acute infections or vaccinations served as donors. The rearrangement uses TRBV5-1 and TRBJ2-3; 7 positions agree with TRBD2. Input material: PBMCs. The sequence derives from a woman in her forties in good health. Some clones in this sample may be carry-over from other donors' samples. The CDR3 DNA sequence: TGCGCCAGCACGGCGGGAGTGGGCGCAGATACGCAGTATTTT. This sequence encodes CASTAGVGADTQYF.